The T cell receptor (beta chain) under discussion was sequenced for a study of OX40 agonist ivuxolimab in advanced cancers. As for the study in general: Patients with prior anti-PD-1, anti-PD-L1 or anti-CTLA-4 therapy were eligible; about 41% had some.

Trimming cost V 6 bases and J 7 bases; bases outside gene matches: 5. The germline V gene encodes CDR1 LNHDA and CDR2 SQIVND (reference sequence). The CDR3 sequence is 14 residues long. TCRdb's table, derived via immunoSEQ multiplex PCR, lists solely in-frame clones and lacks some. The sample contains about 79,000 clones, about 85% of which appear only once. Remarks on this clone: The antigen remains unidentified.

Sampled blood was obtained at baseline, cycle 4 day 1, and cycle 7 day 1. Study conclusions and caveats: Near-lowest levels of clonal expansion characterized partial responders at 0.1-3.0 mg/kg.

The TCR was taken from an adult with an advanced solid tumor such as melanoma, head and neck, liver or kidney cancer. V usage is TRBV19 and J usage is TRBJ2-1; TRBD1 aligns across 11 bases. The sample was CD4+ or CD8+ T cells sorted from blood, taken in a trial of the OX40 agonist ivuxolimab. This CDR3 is CASRRDRGRNEQFF. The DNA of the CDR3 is TGTGCCAGTAGGCGGGACAGGGGGAGGAATGAGCAGTTCTTC.